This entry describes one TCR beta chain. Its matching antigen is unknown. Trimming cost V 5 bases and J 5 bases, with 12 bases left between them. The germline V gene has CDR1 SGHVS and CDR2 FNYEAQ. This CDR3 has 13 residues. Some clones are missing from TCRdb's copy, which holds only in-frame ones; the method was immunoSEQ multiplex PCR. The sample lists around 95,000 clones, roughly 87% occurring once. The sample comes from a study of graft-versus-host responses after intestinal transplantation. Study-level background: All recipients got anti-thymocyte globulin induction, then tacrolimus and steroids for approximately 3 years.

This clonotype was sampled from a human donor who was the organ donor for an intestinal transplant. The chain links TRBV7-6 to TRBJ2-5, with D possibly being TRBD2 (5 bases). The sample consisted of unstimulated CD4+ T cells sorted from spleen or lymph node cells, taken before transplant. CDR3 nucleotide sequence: TGTGCCAGCAGCCCCTGGACTGGTGAGACCCAGTACTTC. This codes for CASSPWTGETQYF.